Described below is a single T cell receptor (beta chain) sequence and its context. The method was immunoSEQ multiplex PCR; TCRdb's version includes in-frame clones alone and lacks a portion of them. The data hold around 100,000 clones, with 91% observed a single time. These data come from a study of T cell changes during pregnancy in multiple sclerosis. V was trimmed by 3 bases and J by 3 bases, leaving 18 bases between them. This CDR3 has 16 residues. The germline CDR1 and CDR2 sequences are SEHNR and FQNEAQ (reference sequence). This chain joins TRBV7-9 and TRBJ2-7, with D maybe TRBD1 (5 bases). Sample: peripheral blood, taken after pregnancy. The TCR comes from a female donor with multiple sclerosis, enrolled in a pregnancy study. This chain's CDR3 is CASSFGFAGMSYEQYF. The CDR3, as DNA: TGTGCCAGCAGCTTTGGGTTCGCAGGGATGAGCTACGAGCAGTACTTC.